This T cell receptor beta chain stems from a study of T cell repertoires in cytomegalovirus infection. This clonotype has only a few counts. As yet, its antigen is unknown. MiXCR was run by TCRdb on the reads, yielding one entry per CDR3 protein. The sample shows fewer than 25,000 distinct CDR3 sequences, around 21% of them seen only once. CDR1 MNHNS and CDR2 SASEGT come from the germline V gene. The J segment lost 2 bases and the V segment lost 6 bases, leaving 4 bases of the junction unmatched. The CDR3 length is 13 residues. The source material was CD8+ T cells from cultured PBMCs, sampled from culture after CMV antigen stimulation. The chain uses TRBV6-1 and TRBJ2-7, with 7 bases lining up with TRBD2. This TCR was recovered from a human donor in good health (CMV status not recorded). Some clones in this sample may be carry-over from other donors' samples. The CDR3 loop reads CASRGLTTYEQYF. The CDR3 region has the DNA TGTGCCAGCAGGGGACTAACAACCTACGAGCAGTACTTC.